Shown below are 16 T cell receptor beta chains from a single sample sequenced in a study of CD8+CD57+ T cells in acquired aplastic anemia. Previously, flow cytometry had revealed CD8+CD57+ cell expansion in the patients chosen for sequencing. Using genomic DNA as the template, TCR beta VDJ and CDR3 profiling was carried out. TCRdb itself ran the reads through MiXCR, one entry per CDR3 protein. The sample yields 200,000 to 300,000 distinct CDR3 sequences, roughly 80% seen once. Sequencing was performed on sorted CD4+, CD8+, or CD8+CD57+ T cells (not recorded which) from PBMCs. These TCRs come from a human donor with aplastic anemia.

The chain employs TRBV5-4 and TRBJ2-1, with 8 bases fitting TRBD2. CDR3 length equals 18 residues. The J segment lost 7 bases and the V segment lost 4 bases, leaving 19 bases of the junction unmatched. Germline loops: CDR1 SGHNT, CDR2 YYREEE (reference sequence). This CDR3 reads CASSPSTGGPRRGNEQFF. The CDR3 bases are TGTGCCAGCAGCCCTTCTACGGGAGGGCCAAGACGGGGGAATGAGCAGTTCTTC.

Notes on this clonotype: The CDR3 carries no conserved terminal phenylalanine or tryptophan, so it likely arises from a read error. The limits of the CDR3 on the DNA are not certain, so only TCRdb's listed CDR3 is given. This chain joins TRBV7-8 and TRBJ1-2. The V gene's germline CDR1 is SGHVS and CDR2 FQNEAQ. The CDR3 is 16 amino acids in total, end residues counted. The CDR3: CASSSHPDGTALSYAY.

Concerning this clonotype itself: One end of the junction is discordant with germline, which a read error may explain. V and J are TRBV7-9 and TRBJ2-3; 8 nucleotides align to TRBD2. The CDR3 totals 14 residues. Germline V gives CDR1 SEHNR, CDR2 FQNEAQ (reference sequence). The CDR3 spells CASSSAGGSDTQSF. The CDR3 nucleotides read TGTGCCAGCAGCTCCGCGGGAGGTTCTGATACGCAGTCCTTT.

This clonotype turned up a few times. Because the CDR3 is missing its conserved closing phenylalanine or tryptophan, this is likely a read error. The DNA is left out, because the CDR3 cannot be placed on it with certainty; the CDR3 is given as TCRdb lists it. V gene TRBV7-2 combines with J gene TRBJ2-3; the listed D gene, TRBD1, was not tested against the DNA. Germline values: CDR1 SGHTA, CDR2 FQGNSA. From its first to its last residue, the CDR3 has 13 amino acids. CDR3 residues: CASSFERSGGRDY.

The chain employs TRBV20-1 and TRBJ1-4; D call uncertain. The CDR3 is 15 amino acids. V was clipped by 0 bases and J by 10 bases, with 18 bases between them. Germline assignment: CDR1 DFQATT and CDR2 SNEGSKA (reference sequence). For the CDR3, the DNA is TGCAGTGCTAGAGATAGAAGACTAGGGCTGGGAAAACTGTTTTTT. As protein: CSARDRRLGLGKLFF.

As concerns this clonotype: A read error may account for a junction end that differs from germline. CDR3 protein: CATSRDSQGTHYF. In DNA form, the CDR3 reads TGTGCCACCAGCAGAGATAGCCAAGGGACCCATTACTTC. The chain uses TRBV15 and TRBJ2-5, with D tentatively TRBD1 or TRBD2 (5 bases each). Looked up from germline, CDR1 is LNHNV and CDR2 is YYDKDF (reference sequence). This CDR3 comprises 13 residues. Supplemented by reference TRBV15 and TRBJ2-5, the full variable domain reads DAMVIQNPRYQVTQFGKPVTLSCSQTLNHNVMYWYQQKSSQAPKLLFHYYDKDFNNEADTPDNFQSRRPNTSFCFLDIRSPGLGDTAMYLCATSRDSQGTHYFGPGTRLLVL.

This clonotype was seen a few times. V usage is TRBV7-8 and J usage is TRBJ1-2; D is ambiguous. The CDR3 contains 16 residues. Germline lookup yields CDR1 SGHVS and CDR2 FQNEAQ. The germline V and J ends were trimmed by 0 bases and 10 bases, with 21 bases remaining between them. CDR3 protein: CASSLARGPDTQDYTF. The CDR3 DNA reads TGTGCCAGCAGCTTAGCGAGAGGTCCCGATACGCAGGACTACACCTTC.

For this clonotype: One junction end does not reproduce the germline sequence, and a read error may be involved. This chain links TRBV19 with TRBJ2-1, with TRBD2 as a possible D gene (6 bases). The J call could be wrong; TRBJ2-4 is a better fit for the DNA end. CDR1 and CDR2 from the germline V gene are LNHDA and SQIVND (reference sequence). CDR3 length equals 16 residues. The CDR3 here is CASSPLAGVGKDIQYF. CDR3 DNA sequence: TGTGCCAGTAGCCCACTAGCCGGAGTCGGCAAAGACATTCAGTACTTC.

The chain carries TRBV7-8 and TRBJ2-7; 7 bases are a match to TRBD2. Trimming cost V 5 bases and J 9 bases; bases outside gene matches: 13. Germline CDR1 SGHVS, CDR2 FQNEAQ. CDR3 length: 14 residues. This CDR3 reads CASSVPGGADTQYF. The CDR3, as DNA: TGTGCCAGCAGCGTCCCGGGAGGAGCCGATACGCAGTACTTC.

The chain employs TRBV7-2 and TRBJ1-1; D ambiguous. The germline CDR1 and CDR2 sequences are SGHTA and FQGNSA. The CDR3 extends over 15 amino acids. V lost 6 bases and J 4 bases, leaving 18 bases between the germline ends. In nucleotides, the CDR3 is TGTGCCAGCAGTTTAACCCGTCCTAGGAGCACTGAAGCTTTCTTT. Translated: CASSLTRPRSTEAFF.

V gene TRBV2 combines with J gene TRBJ2-5; no clear D. The end of the DNA aligns better with TRBJ2-1, so the J call may be wrong. Per germline, CDR1 SNHLY and CDR2 FYNNEI. This CDR3 has 12 amino acids. CDR3 region: CASSAVGETQFF. CDR3 nucleotides: TGTGCCAGCAGCGCAGTTGGAGAGACGCAGTTCTTC.

This chain joins TRBV5-5 and TRBJ2-5; D may be TRBD1 or TRBD2 (5 bases each). The CDR3 has 15 amino acids. Germline assignment: CDR1 SGHKS and CDR2 YYEKEE (reference sequence). The V gene lost 3 bases and the J gene lost 5 bases, with 17 bases spanning the gap. CDR3: CASSSSQTWGETQYF. The CDR3 DNA sequence: TGTGCCAGCAGCTCCTCACAGACTTGGGGGGAGACCCAGTACTTC.

The chain recombines TRBV7-6 with TRBJ2-7; TRBD2 agrees at 10 bases. Germline-derived CDR1 and CDR2 are SGHVS and FNYEAQ. CDR3 length: 16 residues. With V trimmed by 2 bases and J by 2 bases, 6 bases remained unmatched. The CDR3 sequence: CASSLSAGGTAYEQYF. The DNA of the CDR3 is TGTGCCAGCAGCTTATCAGCGGGAGGGACCGCCTACGAGCAGTACTTC.

On this clonotype: The CDR3 end shows no conserved phenylalanine or tryptophan, and so a read error is likely. Because the CDR3's place on the DNA is in doubt, the DNA is left out and the CDR3 is given as listed by TCRdb. The J gene is TRBJ2-1, the V gene TRBV7-9; TRBD1 is the table's D call and was not checked against the DNA. 13 amino acids form the CDR3, both terminal residues included. Germline V gives CDR1 SEHNR, CDR2 FQNEAQ (reference sequence). This CDR3 is CASSVGGIDGQFL.

In regard to this clonotype: Because the CDR3's place on the DNA is in doubt, the DNA is left out and the CDR3 is given as listed by TCRdb. The gene calls are TRBV9 and TRBJ1-2. Inclusive of both ends, the CDR3 amounts to 16 amino acids. Looked up from germline, CDR1 is SGDLS and CDR2 is YYNGEE. This CDR3 reads CASGLEGNMQYFGYTF.

Points on this clonotype: The junction differs from germline at one of its ends, possibly a read error. V gene TRBV7-3 combines with J gene TRBJ2-5, with a tentative D call TRBD2 (6 bases). Germline loops: CDR1 SGHTA, CDR2 FQGTGA. CDR3 length: 14 amino acids. CDR3 nucleotide sequence: TGTGCCACCAGCACCTTGAGCGGGCAAGAGACGCAGTACTTC. Translating it yields CATSTLSGQETQYF.